This T cell receptor beta chain was obtained from a study of blood T cell repertoires in COVID-19. On the study more broadly: From the United States, Italy and Spain came samples of acute and convalescent COVID-19. Sample material is recorded as cDNA or gDNA derived from T cells, B-cell-depleted T cells, or PBMCs.

Authors' methods: Reference gene primers were amplified, and this amplification served to estimate nucleated cell counts. The method was immunoSEQ multiplex PCR; TCRdb's version includes in-frame clones alone and lacks a portion of them. The DNA gave D and trimming, while V, J and clone size come from that table. The repertoire holds some 80,000 clones, with 70% to 90% as singletons. There are 16 residues in the CDR3. The germline V gene encodes CDR1 MNHNS and CDR2 SASEGT. V was pared by 4 bases and J by 1 base, with 9 bases of the junction left unmatched. This receptor was identified in a man in his sixties with COVID-19, enrolled during active disease. The sequencing sample was made of peripheral blood. This chain uses TRBV6-1 with TRBJ1-1; 7 bases match TRBD1. The CDR3 DNA reads as TGTGCCAGCAGTGTAACCCTCGGACAGGAGAACACTGAAGCTTTCTTT. As protein: CASSVTLGQENTEAFF.